This T cell receptor (beta chain) was identified during a study of blood T cell repertoires in COVID-19. In the original analysis: Using reference gene primer amplification, nucleated cell counts were estimated. TCRdb's copy holds only in-frame clones and misses some; the assay was immunoSEQ multiplex PCR. The DNA was the basis for D and trimming; V, J and clone size are from that table. The sample lists around 190,000 clones, approximately 88% occurring once. Study members were between about 18 and 100 years old and lived in 20 to 30 US regions. Assignments of participants to cohorts depended upon their own reported clinical history. In Cohort 3, a recovered donor had either two negative PCRs, clearance, or symptom resolution. Trimming took 1 base from V and 0 from J, leaving 10 bases between them. The CDR3 consists of 16 residues. Germline assignment: CDR1 SGHKS and CDR2 YYEKEE (reference sequence).

Sequenced material: PBMCs or T cells enriched from blood (not recorded which). This receptor was taken from a woman aged 25 to 39 who had recovered from COVID-19. The rearrangement uses TRBV5-5 and TRBJ1-4, with TRBD1 as a possible D gene (5 bases). The CDR3 DNA is TGTGCCAGCAGCTTGCCGATGACAGCAACTAATGAAAAACTGTTTTTT. Amino acid sequence: CASSLPMTATNEKLFF.